This T cell receptor (beta chain) derives from a study of identical twins. V was clipped by 1 base and J by 2 bases, with 10 bases between them. The CDR3 runs 15 residues. Germline values: CDR1 LGHNA, CDR2 YNFKEQ. This clonotype was seen a few times. The antigen is unknown. Study-level points and caveats: Conclusions were based on cross-sectional statistical analysis, without following the same donors. Among beta out-of-frame sequences, excess sharing between twins appeared weaker.

Template switching added a universal primer site, and cDNA bore unique molecular identifiers. Each CDR3 protein gets one entry after TCRdb re-called the 5' RACE reads with MiXCR. The table shows 1.5 million to 2 million distinct CDR3 sequences, with 25% to 35% occurring only once. The receptor's source is a newborn girl in good health. The chain employs TRBV4-2 and TRBJ2-3; no clear D gene. Sequenced input: cord blood. For the CDR3, the DNA is TGTGCCAGCAGCCAAGGCCGGGTTGCCACAGATACGCAGTATTTT. It encodes CASSQGRVATDTQYF.